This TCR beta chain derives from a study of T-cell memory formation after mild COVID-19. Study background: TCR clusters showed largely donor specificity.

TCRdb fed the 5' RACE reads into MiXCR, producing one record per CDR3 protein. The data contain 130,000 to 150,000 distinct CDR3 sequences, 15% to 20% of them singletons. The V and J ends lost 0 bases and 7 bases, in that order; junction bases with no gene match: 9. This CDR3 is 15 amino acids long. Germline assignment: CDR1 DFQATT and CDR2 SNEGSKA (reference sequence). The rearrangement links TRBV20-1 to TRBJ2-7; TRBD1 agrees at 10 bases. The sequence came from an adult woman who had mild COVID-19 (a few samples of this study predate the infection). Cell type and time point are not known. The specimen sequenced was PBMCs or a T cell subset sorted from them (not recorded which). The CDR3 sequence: CSARDAGQGTGEQYF. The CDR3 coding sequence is TGCAGTGCTAGAGACGCGGGACAGGGGACGGGAGAGCAGTACTTC.